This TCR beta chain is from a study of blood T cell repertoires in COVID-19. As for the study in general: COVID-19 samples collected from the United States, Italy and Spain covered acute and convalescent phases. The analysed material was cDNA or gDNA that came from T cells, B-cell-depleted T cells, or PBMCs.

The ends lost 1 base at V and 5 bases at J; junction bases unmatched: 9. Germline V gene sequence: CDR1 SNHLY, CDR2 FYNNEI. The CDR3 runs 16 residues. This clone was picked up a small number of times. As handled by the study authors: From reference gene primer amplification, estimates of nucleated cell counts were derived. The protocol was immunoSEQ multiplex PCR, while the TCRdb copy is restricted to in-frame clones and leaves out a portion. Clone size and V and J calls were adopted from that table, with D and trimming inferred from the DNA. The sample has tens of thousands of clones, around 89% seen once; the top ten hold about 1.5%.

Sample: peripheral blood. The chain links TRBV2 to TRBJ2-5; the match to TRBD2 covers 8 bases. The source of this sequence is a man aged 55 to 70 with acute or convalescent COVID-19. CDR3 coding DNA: TGTGCCAGCAGTGAAGACCGACTAGCGAGGTCGGAGACCCAGTACTTC. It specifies CASSEDRLARSETQYF.